These 10 T cell receptor beta chains originate from one sample sequenced in a study of CD8 T cells in ankylosing spondylitis. TCRdb redid the calling of the 5' RACE reads with MiXCR, one entry per CDR3 protein. The sample has fewer than 250,000 distinct CDR3 sequences; around a quarter are singletons. The specimen was blood, either unsorted or a sorted T cell fraction (not recorded which). Receptors originate from a male donor with ankylosing spondylitis or in good health (not recorded which).

This clonotype appeared many times. V usage is TRBV20-1 and J usage is TRBJ1-6; D call uncertain. The CDR3 contains 13 residues. Germline lookup yields CDR1 DFQATT and CDR2 SNEGSKA (reference sequence). V was shortened by 3 bases and J by 10 bases, with 13 bases between the two germline ends. CDR3 coding DNA: TGCAGTGCTAGTGTAGGGCTGGGATCACCCCTCCACTTT. This encodes CSASVGLGSPLHF.

The sample holds many counts of this clonotype. The genes are TRBV20-1 and TRBJ2-1; the D gene is possibly TRBD2 (6 bases). The ends were cut back, 0 bases at V and 3 bases at J, with 12 bases in the middle. This CDR3 spans 15 amino acids. Germline loops: CDR1 DFQATT, CDR2 SNEGSKA (reference sequence). The CDR3 DNA reads as TGCAGTGCTAGAGACCCGGGAGTAGGCTACAATGAGCAGTTCTTC. Translation gives CSARDPGVGYNEQFF.

This clonotype was counted at least ten times. This chain uses TRBV6-5 with TRBJ2-1; TRBD2 agrees at 8 bases. The CDR3 extends over 16 amino acids. V trimming: 4 bases; J trimming: 5 bases; junction bases outside the gene matches: 10. Germline CDR1 reads MNHEY; CDR2 reads SVGAGI. The CDR3 coding sequence is TGTGCCAGCAGTTCAGATCGGGTAGCGGGAAACAATGAGCAGTTCTTC. It codes for CASSSDRVAGNNEQFF.

This clonotype was seen repeatedly, ten times or more. V is TRBV6-2 or TRBV6-3 and J is TRBJ2-7; D is ambiguous. Trimming shortened V by 2 bases and J by 2 bases, and 7 bases separated the two germline ends. Germline values: CDR1 MNHEY, CDR2 SVGEGT. The CDR3 has 13 residues. CDR3 region: CASSYKSAYEQYF. The DNA of the CDR3 is TGTGCCAGCAGTTACAAGTCAGCCTACGAGCAGTACTTC.

This clonotype was seen many times. The chain carries TRBV14 and TRBJ1-1; the match to TRBD1 covers 10 bases. CDR1 and CDR2 (germline): SGHDN, FVKESK. The V segment lost 2 bases and the J segment 5 bases; nucleotides outside the gene matches: 5. This CDR3 contains 15 residues. The CDR3 is CASSQMRTGGTEAFF. Written as DNA, the CDR3 is TGTGCCAGCAGCCAAATGAGGACAGGGGGAACTGAAGCTTTCTTT.

The chain employs TRBV14 and TRBJ2-7, with D possibly being TRBD1 (5 bases). Germline CDR1 SGHDN, CDR2 FVKESK. The CDR3 consists of 16 residues. Trimming removed 1 base from V and 3 bases from J, with 16 bases in between. The CDR3 loop reads CASSQVAGRALYEQYF. The CDR3 DNA reads as TGTGCCAGCAGCCAAGTTGCCGGCAGGGCCCTCTACGAGCAGTACTTC.

V is TRBV20-1 and J is TRBJ2-7, with a tentative D call TRBD1 (5 bases). The CDR3 consists of 13 residues. From germline, CDR1 is DFQATT and CDR2 SNEGSKA (reference sequence). V lost 0 bases and J lost 5, with 11 bases in between. In DNA, the CDR3 is TGCAGTGCTAGAGATTCGCAGGGCCACGAGCAGTACTTC. Its protein is CSARDSQGHEQYF.

The sample holds many counts of this clonotype. The genes are TRBV9 and TRBJ2-5; D gene uncertain. CDR3 length: 14 amino acids. Germline V gives CDR1 SGDLS, CDR2 YYNGEE. Trimming cost V 4 bases and J 5 bases, with 15 bases left between them. The CDR3 sequence is CASSPSQRSETQYF. The CDR3 nucleotides are TGTGCCAGCAGCCCGAGCCAGAGGTCGGAGACCCAGTACTTC.

The sample holds many counts of this clonotype. The chain carries TRBV3-1 and TRBJ2-4, with D unresolved. Germline lookup yields CDR1 LGHDT and CDR2 YNNKEL (reference sequence). The CDR3 length is 13 residues. V lost 3 bases, J lost 6 bases, and 9 bases lay in between. The CDR3 DNA follows: TGTGCCAGCAGCCAGTCAGTGCCAAACATTCAGTACTTC. Residues: CASSQSVPNIQYF.

This clonotype showed up just a few times. The rearrangement uses TRBV4-1 and TRBJ2-3; weak D call: TRBD1 (6 bases). V lost 1 base, J lost 3 bases, and 14 bases lay in between. The CDR3 runs to 16 residues. Germline values: CDR1 MGHRA, CDR2 YSYEKL. CDR3 nucleotides: TGCGCCAGCAGCCAAGGACTGGCCAGGGGAACAGATACGCAGTATTTT. It codes for CASSQGLARGTDTQYF.